The present entry profiles one TCR beta chain with its context. This sample was taken from a study of shared clonotypes between healthy human individuals. Assay: immunoSEQ multiplex PCR; the TCRdb copy retains only in-frame clones and omits some. The sample lists almost 750,000 clones; just under 75% were seen once. The CDR3 totals 17 residues. The V end lost 7 bases, the J end lost 1 base, and 20 bases lay between the germline ends. Germline assignment: CDR1 SGHRS and CDR2 YFSETQ. The source of this sequence is a woman aged 25 to 39 in good health. Sequenced input: memory CD4+ T cells sorted from blood. The subset here: CD45RA-negative fraction. This chain uses TRBV5-1 with TRBJ2-2; a possible D gene is TRBD2 (7 bases). Written as DNA, the CDR3 is TGCGCCAGCGGTATTCGGGGGGCTAGCGTGAACACCGGGGAGCTGTTTTTT. Translating it yields CASGIRGASVNTGELFF.